This TCR beta chain originates from a study of cytomegalovirus exposure and HLA in healthy donors. Vbeta (60) and Jbeta (13) primers were used in the PCR. Repertoires were generated with immunoSEQ multiplex PCR, while TCRdb's copy carries only in-frame clones and drops some. The sample has roughly 150,000 clones, 70% to 80% seen once. The V and J ends lost 6 bases and 6 bases, in that order; junction bases with no gene match: 9. Germline CDR1 and CDR2: LNHDA and SQIVND (reference sequence). The CDR3 extends over 14 amino acids. The sequence was collected from a woman in her thirties or forties in good health and CMV-seronegative. J is TRBJ1-2 and V is TRBV19, with TRBD1 identical over 8 bases. Material: PBMCs. This chain's CDR3 is CASSERTGYHGYTF. The CDR3 bases are TGTGCCAGTAGCGAAAGGACAGGGTATCATGGCTACACCTTC.